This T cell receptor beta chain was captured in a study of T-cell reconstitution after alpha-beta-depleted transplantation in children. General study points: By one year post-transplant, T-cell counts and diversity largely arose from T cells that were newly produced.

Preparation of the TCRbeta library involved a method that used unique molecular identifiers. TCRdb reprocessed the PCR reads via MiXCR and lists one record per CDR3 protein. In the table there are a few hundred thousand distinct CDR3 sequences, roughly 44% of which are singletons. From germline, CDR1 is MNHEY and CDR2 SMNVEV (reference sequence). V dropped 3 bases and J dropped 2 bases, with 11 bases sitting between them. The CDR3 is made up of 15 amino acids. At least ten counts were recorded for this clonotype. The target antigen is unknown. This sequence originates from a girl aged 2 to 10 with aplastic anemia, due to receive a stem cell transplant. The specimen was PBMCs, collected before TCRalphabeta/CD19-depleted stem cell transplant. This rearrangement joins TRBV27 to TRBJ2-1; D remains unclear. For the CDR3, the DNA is TGTGCCAGCAGTTTGATCTCCCGGCCCTACAATGAGCAGTTCTTC. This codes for CASSLISRPYNEQFF.